The next 13 T cell receptor delta chains were all read from a single sample in a study of gamma-delta T cells after stem cell transplantation. TCRdb re-called clones from the RT-PCR reads via CATT. Found here are about 2,100 delta-chain clones, less than 10% of them singletons; the top ten hold approximately 11%. Sequenced sample: gamma-delta T cells. The receptors were sampled from a human donor. It is not recorded whose cells these are; they may come from a transplant donor.

About this clone itself: Just one base apart from a much larger clone, this may be a read error. V usage is TRDV2 and J usage is TRDJ1; perhaps TRDD3 as D (6 bases). From germline, CDR1 is GEAIGNYY and CDR2 EKD. V gave up 1 base and J gave up 0 bases, with 20 bases separating them. The CDR3 is 18 amino acids. CDR3 loop: CACDTVSGAHPYTDKLIF. The CDR3 DNA reads as TGTGCCTGTGACACTGTCTCTGGGGCCCACCCCTACACCGATAAACTCATCTTT.

Notes on this clone: A far larger clone is off by one base, so a read error is likely. The same CDR3 is also encoded by other DNA sequences in this sample. The chain links TRDV2 to TRDJ1; 12 bases agree with TRDD3. Germline-derived CDR1 and CDR2 are GEAIGNYY and EKD. With V trimmed by 4 bases and J by 0 bases, 17 bases remained unmatched. The CDR3 length is 20 residues. In DNA form, the CDR3 reads TGTGCCTGTGAGAAGGTACTGGGGGATACCAAGCTACTGTACACCGATAAACTCATCTTT. Its translation is CACEKVLGDTKLLYTDKLIF.

The table lists this clone with a few counts. This is likely an artifact of a read error, given a far larger clone one base away. The CDR3 coding sequence is TGTGCCTGTGACACCGTAATGGGGGATACCTTATACGCCGATAAACTCATCTTT. It specifies CACDTVMGDTLYADKLIF. This chain uses TRDV2 with TRDJ1, with 10 bases identical to TRDD3. The CDR3 runs 18 residues. Trimming at V came to 0 bases and at J to 3 bases, leaving 12 bases not matched to a gene. Germline CDR1 GEAIGNYY, CDR2 EKD.

A few counts support this clone. Germline is not matched at one junction end, which may reflect a read error. This chain uses TRDV2 with TRDJ1, with 7 bases fitting TRDD3. Germline V gene sequence: CDR1 GEAIGNYY, CDR2 EKD. This CDR3 is 15 amino acids long. The CDR3 loop is CACDTLGARTDNLIF. CDR3 coding DNA: TGTGCCTGTGACACGCTGGGGGCTCGAACCGATAACCTCATCTTT.

Details on this clone: Given a far larger clone just one base away, this is likely a sequencing read error. The V call is TRDV2, the J call TRDJ3; D gene ambiguous. The germline V and J ends were trimmed by 0 bases and 0 bases, with 20 bases remaining between them. Germline lookup yields CDR1 GEAIGNYY and CDR2 EKD. This CDR3 region has 21 residues. CDR3 sequence: CACDTLARGPTSSWDTRQMFF. The CDR3 DNA sequence: TGTGCCTGTGACACCTTAGCTAGGGGCCCCACGAGCTCCTGGGACACCCGACAGATGTTTTTC.

With respect to this clone: Other DNA sequences in the same sample also yield this CDR3. The gene calls are TRDV2 and TRDJ1, with TRDD3 matching over 12 bases. The trim removed 3 bases at V and 3 bases at J, leaving 16 bases unmatched. CDR1 is GEAIGNYY and CDR2 is EKD in the germline V gene. The CDR3 runs to 19 residues. The CDR3 nucleotides read TGTGCCTGTGACCCATTACTGGGGGATACTTCGCACCGTGCCGATAAACTCATCTTT. This encodes CACDPLLGDTSHRADKLIF.

This clone is judged hyperexpanded. In the same sample, other DNA sequences code for this CDR3. V is TRDV2 and J is TRDJ1; D may be TRDD3 (6 bases). The CDR3 is 14 residues long. CDR1 GEAIGNYY and CDR2 EKD come from the germline V gene. V dropped 1 base and J dropped 1 base, with 9 bases sitting between them. CDR3 region: CACDTVGATDKLIF. In nucleotides, the CDR3 is TGTGCCTGTGACACGGTGGGGGCCACCGATAAACTCATCTTT.

This clone was counted a few times. This clone may be a read error of a much larger clone one base away. V and J are TRDV2 and TRDJ1; D gene ambiguous. Germline CDR1 reads GEAIGNYY; CDR2 reads EKD. The CDR3 is 15 amino acids. The CDR3 sequence: CACDPLGGFFDNLIF. For the CDR3, the DNA is TGTGCCTGTGACCCACTAGGAGGATTCTTCGATAACCTCATCTTT.

A few counts support this clone. V usage is TRDV1 and J usage is TRDJ1, with D perhaps TRDD3 (6 bases). The CDR3 totals 17 residues. In germline, CDR1 is TSWWSYY, CDR2 QGS. Between the trimmed V and J ends, which lost 0 bases and 2 bases, there was a span of 16 bases. Here the CDR3 reads CALGELKSQGDTDKLIF. CDR3 DNA sequence: TGTGCTCTTGGGGAACTAAAATCCCAAGGGGATACCGATAAACTCATCTTT.

About this clone: One junction end disagrees with the germline gene, perhaps due to a read error. The chain couples TRDV2 to TRDJ1; 9 nucleotides match TRDD3. In germline, CDR1 is GEAIGNYY, CDR2 EKD. The CDR3 runs 16 residues. CDR3 sequence: CACDALGDKGRNKLIF. The DNA of the CDR3 is TGTGCCTGTGACGCCTTGGGGGATAAGGGGCGGAATAAGCTCATCTTT.

To note about this clone: A read error is the likely source, as a far larger clone sits one nucleotide away. The V gene is TRDV2, the J gene TRDJ3; the match to TRDD3 covers 12 bases. CDR1 is GEAIGNYY and CDR2 is EKD in the germline V gene. CDR3 length: 19 residues. DNA of the CDR3: TGTGCCTGTGACACCGCTGGGGGATACGCGTCCTTGGACACCCGACAGATGTTTTTC. Translating gives CACDTAGGYASLDTRQMFF.

In regard to this clone: This likely traces to a read error, being one base from a far larger clone. The same CDR3 arises from other DNA sequences in this sample as well. This chain uses TRDV2 with TRDJ1, with 8 bases matching TRDD3. Germline CDR1 GEAIGNYY, CDR2 EKD. The CDR3 sequence is 21 residues long. Losses at the gene ends were 3 bases for V and 3 bases for J; bases not matched to a gene: 26. The CDR3 nucleotides are TGTGCCTGTGACCCGGTTGGCGGCTACGATCACGGGATACGTGCCGCCGATAAACTCATCTTT. Translation gives CACDPVGGYDHGIRAADKLIF.

Worth noting for this clone: A far bigger clonotype differs at one base, so this is likely a read error. The identical CDR3 is also encoded by other nucleotide sequences in the sample. This chain uses TRDV2 with TRDJ3, with D possibly matching TRDD3 (5 bases). Germline V gene sequence: CDR1 GEAIGNYY, CDR2 EKD. CDR3 length equals 14 residues. The CDR3 DNA reads TGTGCCGCCTCGGCAGTCTGGGACACCCGGCAGATGTTTTTC. Its protein is CAASAVWDTRQMFF.